The rows below give T cell receptor beta chains drawn from one sample of a study of T cells after yellow fever vaccination. TCRdb processed the 5' RACE reads anew with MiXCR; each CDR3 protein has one entry. The repertoire holds approximately 550,000 distinct CDR3 sequences, with approximately 21% as singletons. Sequenced here: PBMCs, sampled 15 days after the yellow fever booster vaccination. These receptor sequences come from a man aged 30 to 45 who received the YFV17D yellow fever vaccine. Both conserved end residues are part of each CDR3. D genes are given only for firm matches. Expanded clones get a size class; other rows say once, few or many, or leave the size out.

clone_size: few
v_call: TRBV29-1
d_call: TRBD1
j_call: TRBJ2-1
cdr3_aa: CSVVTGGGYNEQFF
cdr3_nt: TGCAGCGTTGTTACAGGGGGCGGTTACAATGAGCAGTTCTTC

clone_size: -
v_call: TRBV20-1
d_call: TRBD1
j_call: TRBJ2-2
cdr3_aa: CSARETGGTGELFF
cdr3_nt: TGCAGTGCTAGAGAAACAGGGGGCACCGGGGAGCTGTTTTTT

clone_size: -
v_call: TRBV20-1
d_call: -
j_call: TRBJ2-5
cdr3_aa: CSAGRGGRDETQYF
cdr3_nt: TGCAGTGCTGGGCGCGGAGGGAGAGATGAGACCCAGTACTTC

clone_size: few
v_call: TRBV6-2/TRBV6-3
d_call: -
j_call: TRBJ1-5
cdr3_aa: CASTPLGSNQPQHF
cdr3_nt: TGTGCCAGCACCCCCCTCGGTAGCAATCAGCCCCAGCATTTT

clone_size: few
v_call: TRBV7-3
d_call: TRBD2
j_call: TRBJ2-2
cdr3_aa: CASSKTSGRVGELFF
cdr3_nt: TGTGCCAGCAGCAAGACTAGCGGGAGAGTCGGGGAGCTGTTTTTT

clone_size: -
v_call: TRBV12-3/TRBV12-4
d_call: -
j_call: TRBJ2-7
cdr3_aa: CASKPPGSKHEQYF
cdr3_nt: TGTGCCAGCAAACCGCCGGGCTCCAAACACGAGCAGTACTTC

clone_size: few
v_call: TRBV12-3/TRBV12-4
d_call: TRBD1
j_call: TRBJ1-2
cdr3_aa: CASSLRGTGMVVYGYTF
cdr3_nt: TGTGCCAGCAGTTTACGCGGGACAGGGATGGTAGTCTATGGCTACACCTTC

clone_size: -
v_call: TRBV5-1
d_call: -
j_call: TRBJ2-5
cdr3_aa: CASSQRDGQETQYF
cdr3_nt: TGCGCCAGCAGCCAACGGGACGGACAAGAGACCCAGTACTTC

clone_size: few
v_call: TRBV7-2
d_call: -
j_call: TRBJ2-1
cdr3_aa: CASSPRLPSSYNEQFF
cdr3_nt: TGTGCCAGCAGCCCCAGACTGCCTAGCTCCTACAATGAGCAGTTCTTC

clone_size: -
v_call: TRBV30
d_call: -
j_call: TRBJ2-7
cdr3_aa: CAWSRSYEQYF
cdr3_nt: TGTGCCTGGAGTAGGAGCTACGAGCAGTACTTC

clone_size: few
v_call: TRBV4-3
d_call: -
j_call: TRBJ2-7
cdr3_aa: CASRVFYEQYF
cdr3_nt: TGCGCCAGCAGGGTATTTTACGAGCAGTACTTC

clone_size: -
v_call: TRBV20-1
d_call: TRBD2
j_call: TRBJ2-5
cdr3_aa: CRPAAGSGREETQYF
cdr3_nt: TGCAGGCCCGCAGCGGGTAGCGGGAGAGAAGAGACCCAGTACTTC

clone_size: few
v_call: TRBV10-3
d_call: -
j_call: TRBJ2-1
cdr3_aa: CAISESRMGYNEQFF
cdr3_nt: TGTGCCATCAGTGAGTCCCGGATGGGATACAATGAGCAGTTCTTC

clone_size: -
v_call: TRBV4-3
d_call: TRBD2
j_call: TRBJ2-7
cdr3_aa: CASSQSAGEAREQYF
cdr3_nt: TGCGCCAGCAGCCAATCAGCGGGAGAGGCTCGGGAGCAGTACTTC

clone_size: -
v_call: TRBV6-2/TRBV6-3
d_call: TRBD2
j_call: TRBJ2-1
cdr3_aa: CAAPVAGGPSYNEQFF
cdr3_nt: TGTGCCGCGCCTGTAGCGGGAGGGCCGTCCTACAATGAGCAGTTCTTC

clone_size: many
v_call: TRBV12-3/TRBV12-4
d_call: TRBD2
j_call: TRBJ2-3
cdr3_aa: CASSVAGEDTQYF
cdr3_nt: TGTGCCAGCAGTGTAGCGGGAGAGGATACGCAGTATTTT

clone_size: -
v_call: TRBV5-1
d_call: -
j_call: TRBJ2-2
cdr3_aa: CASHRDGGTGELFF
cdr3_nt: TGCGCCAGCCACCGGGACGGAGGCACCGGGGAGCTGTTTTTT

clone_size: few
v_call: TRBV7-8
d_call: -
j_call: TRBJ2-1
cdr3_aa: CASSLGTKGTYNEQFF
cdr3_nt: TGTGCCAGCAGCTTAGGGACTAAAGGGACCTACAATGAGCAGTTCTTC

clone_size: few
v_call: TRBV5-1
d_call: TRBD1
j_call: TRBJ1-2
cdr3_aa: CASSPGTVNYGYTF
cdr3_nt: TGCGCCAGCAGCCCGGGGACAGTTAACTATGGCTACACCTTC

clone_size: -
v_call: TRBV28
d_call: -
j_call: TRBJ2-2
cdr3_aa: CASSLYTSKLFF
cdr3_nt: TGTGCCAGCAGTTTATACACCAGTAAGCTGTTTTTT

clone_size: -
v_call: TRBV7-2
d_call: -
j_call: TRBJ1-5
cdr3_aa: CASSRAALSNQPQHF
cdr3_nt: TGTGCCAGCAGCCGCGCCGCGCTTAGCAATCAGCCCCAGCATTTT

clone_size: -
v_call: TRBV19
d_call: TRBD1
j_call: TRBJ2-7
cdr3_aa: CASRQDRASEQYF
cdr3_nt: TGTGCCAGTAGACAAGACAGGGCCAGCGAGCAGTACTTC

clone_size: few
v_call: TRBV7-2
d_call: -
j_call: TRBJ2-2
cdr3_aa: CASSDNGSGTGELFF
cdr3_nt: TGTGCCAGCAGCGACAATGGGAGTGGCACCGGGGAGCTGTTTTTT

clone_size: -
v_call: TRBV6-5
d_call: -
j_call: TRBJ1-5
cdr3_aa: CASSYSGRSGDQPQHF
cdr3_nt: TGTGCCAGCAGTTACTCGGGCAGGTCCGGGGATCAGCCCCAGCATTTT

clone_size: few
v_call: TRBV19
d_call: -
j_call: TRBJ2-5
cdr3_aa: CASSPAGGRGETQYF
cdr3_nt: TGTGCCAGTAGTCCCGCCGGGGGCCGGGGAGAGACCCAGTACTTC

clone_size: -
v_call: TRBV20-1
d_call: -
j_call: TRBJ2-1
cdr3_aa: CSASRGYNEQFF
cdr3_nt: TGCAGTGCTAGCCGAGGGTACAATGAGCAGTTCTTC

clone_size: -
v_call: TRBV19
d_call: -
j_call: TRBJ2-2
cdr3_aa: CASSIGTALGELFF
cdr3_nt: TGTGCCAGTAGTATCGGGACGGCCCTGGGGGAGCTGTTTTTT

clone_size: -
v_call: TRBV20-1
d_call: -
j_call: TRBJ2-1
cdr3_aa: CSARLASRHNEQFF
cdr3_nt: TGCAGTGCTAGATTAGCTTCGCGGCACAATGAGCAGTTCTTC

clone_size: -
v_call: TRBV6-1
d_call: TRBD2
j_call: TRBJ2-2
cdr3_aa: CASSPTSGRVGELFF
cdr3_nt: TGTGCCAGCAGCCCGACTAGCGGGAGGGTCGGGGAGCTGTTTTTT

clone_size: once
v_call: TRBV27
d_call: -
j_call: TRBJ1-6
cdr3_aa: CASSLIGRDSPLHF
cdr3_nt: TGTGCCAGCAGTTTAATCGGGAGAGATTCACCCCTCCACTTT

clone_size: -
v_call: TRBV7-6
d_call: -
j_call: TRBJ2-2
cdr3_aa: CASSLPLRGSGELFF
cdr3_nt: TGTGCCAGCAGCTTACCACTGAGGGGGTCGGGGGAGCTGTTTTTT

clone_size: -
v_call: TRBV11-2
d_call: -
j_call: TRBJ2-2
cdr3_aa: CASRALRTGEQFF
cdr3_nt: TGTGCCAGCAGGGCCCTCCGCACCGGGGAGCAGTTTTTT

clone_size: -
v_call: TRBV5-5
d_call: TRBD2
j_call: TRBJ2-3
cdr3_aa: CASSLFSGGPMDTQYF
cdr3_nt: TGTGCCAGCAGCTTGTTCTCGGGAGGGCCCATGGATACGCAGTATTTT

clone_size: few
v_call: TRBV4-3
d_call: TRBD1
j_call: TRBJ2-1
cdr3_aa: CASSQTLRQGGEQFF
cdr3_nt: TGCGCCAGCAGCCAAACCCTTCGACAGGGCGGCGAGCAGTTCTTC

clone_size: few
v_call: TRBV20-1
d_call: -
j_call: TRBJ1-6
cdr3_aa: CSARDPTGDSPLHF
cdr3_nt: TGCAGTGCTAGAGACCCAACGGGGGATTCACCCCTCCACTTT

clone_size: few
v_call: TRBV12-3/TRBV12-4
d_call: TRBD2
j_call: TRBJ2-5
cdr3_aa: CASSFSTSEYQETQYF
cdr3_nt: TGTGCCAGCAGTTTCTCGACTAGCGAATACCAAGAGACCCAGTACTTC

clone_size: -
v_call: TRBV20-1
d_call: TRBD2
j_call: TRBJ2-7
cdr3_aa: CSAPASGLAGGRSSYEQYF
cdr3_nt: TGCAGTGCCCCGGCTTCGGGATTAGCGGGAGGGAGGAGCTCCTACGAGCAGTACTTC

clone_size: -
v_call: TRBV5-1
d_call: -
j_call: TRBJ1-1
cdr3_aa: CASSLYRRDTEAFF
cdr3_nt: TGCGCCAGCAGCTTGTACCGGCGGGATACTGAAGCTTTCTTT

clone_size: -
v_call: TRBV6-2/TRBV6-3
d_call: -
j_call: TRBJ2-5
cdr3_aa: CASSYMGSETQYF
cdr3_nt: TGTGCCAGCAGTTACATGGGATCGGAGACCCAGTACTTC